The rows below give T cell receptor beta chains drawn from one sample of a study of T cells in Graves' hyperthyroidism and ophthalmopathy. TCRdb itself ran the multiplex PCR reads through MiXCR, one entry per CDR3 protein. The sample includes about 400,000 distinct CDR3 sequences, over 12% of them seen just once. Sequencing used blood. These receptors were taken from a man over 45 with Graves' ophthalmopathy. Both conserved end residues are part of each CDR3. D genes are given only for firm matches. Not all rows give a size; the values are once, few, many and, for expanded clones, a class.

>.|many|TRBV30|TRBJ2-7
CAWWVSSYEQYF
TGTGCCTGGTGGGTGTCATCCTACGAGCAGTACTTC
>.|few|TRBV5-1|TRBJ2-7
CASSLVGGAGNEQYF
TGCGCCAGCAGCTTGGTTGGAGGGGCGGGGAACGAGCAGTACTTC
>.|many|TRBV2|TRBJ1-5
CASSERGSRNQPQHF
TGTGCCAGCAGTGAGAGGGGGAGCCGCAATCAGCCCCAGCATTTT
>TRBD2|many|TRBV3-1|TRBJ2-5
CASSQRTSGKETQYF
TGTGCCAGCAGCCAAAGGACTAGCGGGAAAGAGACCCAGTACTTC
>.|few|TRBV7-3|TRBJ2-3
CASSTTGTTTQYF
TGTGCCAGCAGTACTACGGGGACAACCACGCAGTATTTT
>.|many|TRBV5-1|TRBJ1-1
CASSLSGDDTEAFF
TGCGCCAGCAGCTTGTCGGGGGACGACACTGAAGCTTTCTTT
>TRBD2|.|TRBV28|TRBJ2-7
CATRPGGPYEQYF
TGTGCCACCCGACCGGGGGGGCCCTACGAGCAGTACTTC
>.|many|TRBV4-1|TRBJ1-1
CASSGRTTGNTEAFF
TGCGCCAGCAGCGGAAGGACTACAGGGAACACTGAAGCTTTCTTT
>.|many|TRBV5-1|TRBJ2-3
CASSLGQATDTQYF
TGCGCCAGCAGCTTGGGTCAGGCCACAGATACGCAGTATTTT
>.|many|TRBV30|TRBJ1-1
CAWSSLQGLTEAFF
TGTGCCTGGAGTAGTCTACAGGGCCTAACAGAAGCTTTCTTT
>.|many|TRBV27|TRBJ2-7
CASRPTPGHYSYEQYF
TGTGCCAGCAGACCAACCCCCGGACACTACTCCTACGAGCAGTACTTC
>TRBD1|many|TRBV4-2|TRBJ2-1
CASSEGGTGGLYNEQFF
TGTGCCAGCAGCGAAGGGGGGACAGGGGGCCTATACAATGAGCAGTTCTTC
>.|many|TRBV6-1|TRBJ2-7
CASSARKDLYEQYF
TGTGCCAGCAGTGCTCGGAAGGATCTATACGAGCAGTACTTC
>.|many|TRBV9|TRBJ1-1
CASSVGTGSLGSEAFF
TGTGCCAGCAGCGTAGGAACAGGCAGCCTGGGGTCTGAAGCTTTCTTT
>.|.|TRBV6-1|TRBJ2-5
CASSELKVLVETQYF
TGTGCCAGCAGTGAACTTAAGGTTCTGGTAGAGACCCAGTACTTC
>.|many|TRBV3-1|TRBJ1-5
CASSQGTGAQPQHF
TGTGCCAGCAGCCAAGGCACAGGTGCTCAGCCCCAGCATTTT
>TRBD1|many|TRBV20-1|TRBJ2-1
CSARTENRGRGRSYNEQFF
TGCAGTGCTAGAACGGAGAACAGGGGACGCGGGCGTTCCTACAATGAGCAGTTCTTC
>TRBD1|.|TRBV20-1|TRBJ1-1
CSARGWDRPQVTEAFF
TGCAGTGCTAGAGGTTGGGACAGACCCCAGGTAACTGAAGCTTTCTTT
>TRBD1|.|TRBV6-5|TRBJ1-2
CASSYTRTGAGGYTF
TGTGCCAGCAGTTACACTAGGACAGGGGCTGGTGGCTACACCTTC
>.|.|TRBV4-1|TRBJ2-7
CASKTAPERDEQYF
TGCGCCAGCAAGACAGCACCAGAGCGGGACGAGCAGTACTTC
>TRBD1|once|TRBV3-1|TRBJ1-2
CASSDRGTGDGYTF
TGTGCCAGCAGCGACAGGGGGACAGGGGATGGCTACACCTTC
>.|many|TRBV28|TRBJ1-4
CASSFRRGDEKLFF
TGTGCCAGCAGTTTTCGCAGGGGAGATGAAAAACTGTTTTTT
>TRBD2|many|TRBV3-1|TRBJ2-5
CASRGRLAGRETQYF
TGTGCCAGCAGGGGGAGACTAGCGGGACGGGAGACCCAGTACTTC
>.|many|TRBV3-1|TRBJ2-7
CASSRLNNYEQYF
TGTGCCAGCAGTCGGCTTAATAACTACGAGCAGTACTTC
>.|.|TRBV24-1|TRBJ2-5
CATSPGAEQETQYF
TGTGCCACCAGTCCGGGGGCAGAACAAGAGACCCAGTACTTC
>.|many|TRBV29-1|TRBJ2-1
CSVAIYETNEQFF
TGCAGCGTCGCTATATACGAGACGAATGAGCAGTTCTTC
>TRBD1|many|TRBV3-1|TRBJ2-1
CASSQMFQGAGNEQFF
TGTGCCAGCAGCCAAATGTTCCAGGGGGCGGGCAATGAGCAGTTCTTC
>.|many|TRBV11-2|TRBJ2-5
CASSPLQWSLAQYF
TGTGCCAGCAGCCCCCTTCAATGGTCGTTAGCCCAGTACTTC
>.|.|TRBV19|TRBJ2-6
CASSRNPGANVLTF
TGTGCCAGCAGTAGGAACCCTGGGGCCAACGTCCTGACTTTC
>.|few|TRBV28|TRBJ2-1
CATGTQINEQFF
TGTGCCACCGGGACCCAAATCAATGAGCAGTTCTTC
>.|once|TRBV5-1|TRBJ1-2
CASSNNNYGYTF
TGCGCCAGCAGCAACAATAACTATGGCTACACCTTC
>TRBD1|.|TRBV13|TRBJ2-3
CASSWGQGLDTQYF
TGTGCCAGCAGCTGGGGACAGGGTCTGGATACGCAGTATTTT
>TRBD2|many|TRBV2|TRBJ2-5
CATMGGGETQYF
TGTGCCACGATGGGGGGAGGGGAGACCCAGTACTTC
>.|many|TRBV24-1|TRBJ2-2
CATSGKIRSSGELFF
TGTGCCACCAGTGGCAAGATACGGAGCTCCGGGGAGCTGTTTTTT
>TRBD2|.|TRBV5-1|TRBJ2-3
CASSLWPSGDTDTQYF
TGCGCCAGCAGCTTATGGCCTAGCGGAGACACAGATACGCAGTATTTT
>.|many|TRBV5-4|TRBJ1-5
CASSLGPLPAPQHF
TGTGCCAGCAGCTTGGGGCCCCTCCCCGCGCCCCAGCATTTT
>TRBD1|.|TRBV5-6|TRBJ1-3
CASSWRGPGNTIYF
TGTGCCAGCAGCTGGAGGGGGCCAGGAAACACCATATATTTT
>TRBD2|many|TRBV6-1|TRBJ2-7
CASSTTLAGVYEQYF
TGTGCCAGCAGTACCACACTAGCGGGAGTGTACGAGCAGTACTTC
>.|few|TRBV5-1|TRBJ1-4
CASSLAALRDDEKLFF
TGCGCCAGCAGCTTGGCAGCTCTCAGGGATGATGAAAAACTGTTTTTT